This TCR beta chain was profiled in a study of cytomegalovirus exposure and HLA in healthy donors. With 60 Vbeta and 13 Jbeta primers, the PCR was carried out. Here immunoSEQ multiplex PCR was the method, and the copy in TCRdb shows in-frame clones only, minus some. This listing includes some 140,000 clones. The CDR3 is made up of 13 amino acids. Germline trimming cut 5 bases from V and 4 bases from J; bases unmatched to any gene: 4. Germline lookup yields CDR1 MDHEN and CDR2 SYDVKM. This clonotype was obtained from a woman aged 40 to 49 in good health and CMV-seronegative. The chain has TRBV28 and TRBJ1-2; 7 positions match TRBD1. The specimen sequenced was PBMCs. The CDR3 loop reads CASSTGARYGYTF. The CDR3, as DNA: TGTGCCAGCAGTACAGGGGCTCGCTATGGCTACACCTTC.